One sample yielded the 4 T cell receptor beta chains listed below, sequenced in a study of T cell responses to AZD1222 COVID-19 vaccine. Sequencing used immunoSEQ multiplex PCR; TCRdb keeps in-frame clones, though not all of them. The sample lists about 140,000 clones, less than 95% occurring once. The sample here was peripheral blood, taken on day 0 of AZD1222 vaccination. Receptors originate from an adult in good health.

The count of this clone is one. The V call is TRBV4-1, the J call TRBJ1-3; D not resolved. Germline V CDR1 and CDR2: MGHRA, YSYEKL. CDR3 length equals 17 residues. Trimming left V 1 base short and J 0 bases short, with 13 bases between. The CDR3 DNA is TGCGCCAGCAGCCAAGGGGAGGCCTTTAACTCTGGAAACACCATATATTTT. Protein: CASSQGEAFNSGNTIYF.

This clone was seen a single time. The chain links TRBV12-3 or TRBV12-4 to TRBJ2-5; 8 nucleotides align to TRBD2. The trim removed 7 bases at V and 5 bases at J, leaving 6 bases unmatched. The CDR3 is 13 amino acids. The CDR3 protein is CASKVAGTETQYF. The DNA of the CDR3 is TGTGCCAGCAAGGTAGCGGGGACGGAGACCCAGTACTTC.

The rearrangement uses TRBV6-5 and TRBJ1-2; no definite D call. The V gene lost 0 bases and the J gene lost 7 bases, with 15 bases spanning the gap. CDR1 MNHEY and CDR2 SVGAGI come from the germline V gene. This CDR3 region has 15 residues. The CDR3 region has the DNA TGTGCCAGCAGTTACTCGCGCGAACCGCGCGGTGGCTACACCTTC. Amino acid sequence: CASSYSREPRGGYTF.

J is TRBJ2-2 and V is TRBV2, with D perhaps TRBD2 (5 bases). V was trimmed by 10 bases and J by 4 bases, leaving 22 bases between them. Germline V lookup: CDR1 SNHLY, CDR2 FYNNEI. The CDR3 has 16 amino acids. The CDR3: CATTRGSDRGTGELFF. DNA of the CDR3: TGTGCCACCACCAGAGGATCGGATCGGGGCACCGGGGAGCTGTTTTTT.